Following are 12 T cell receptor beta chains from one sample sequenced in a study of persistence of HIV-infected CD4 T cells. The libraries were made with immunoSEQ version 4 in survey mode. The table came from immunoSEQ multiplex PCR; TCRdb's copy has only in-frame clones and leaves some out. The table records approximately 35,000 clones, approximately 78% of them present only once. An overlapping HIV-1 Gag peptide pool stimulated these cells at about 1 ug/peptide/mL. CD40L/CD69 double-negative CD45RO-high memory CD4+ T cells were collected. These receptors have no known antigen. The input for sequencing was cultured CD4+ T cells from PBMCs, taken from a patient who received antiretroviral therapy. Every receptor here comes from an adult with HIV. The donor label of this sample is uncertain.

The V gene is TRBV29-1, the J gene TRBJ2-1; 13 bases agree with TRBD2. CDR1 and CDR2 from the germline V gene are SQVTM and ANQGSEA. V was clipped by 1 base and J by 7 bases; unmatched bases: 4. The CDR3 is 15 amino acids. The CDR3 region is CSVEVLAGGRNEQFF. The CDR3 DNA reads TGCAGCGTTGAAGTACTAGCGGGGGGGAGAAATGAGCAGTTCTTC.

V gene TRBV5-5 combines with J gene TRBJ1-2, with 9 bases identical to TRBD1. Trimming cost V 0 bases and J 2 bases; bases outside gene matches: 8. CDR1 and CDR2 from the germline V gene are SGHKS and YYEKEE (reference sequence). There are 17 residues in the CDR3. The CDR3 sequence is CASSLDRGLSRNYGYTF. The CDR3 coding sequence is TGTGCCAGCAGCTTGGACAGGGGGCTTAGTCGCAACTATGGCTACACCTTC. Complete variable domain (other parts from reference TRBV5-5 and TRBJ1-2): DAGVTQSPTHLIKTRGQQVTLRCSPISGHKSVSWYQQVLGQGPQFIFQYYEKEERGRGNFPDRFSARQFPNYSSELNVNALLLGDSALYLCASSLDRGLSRNYGYTFGSGTRLTVV.

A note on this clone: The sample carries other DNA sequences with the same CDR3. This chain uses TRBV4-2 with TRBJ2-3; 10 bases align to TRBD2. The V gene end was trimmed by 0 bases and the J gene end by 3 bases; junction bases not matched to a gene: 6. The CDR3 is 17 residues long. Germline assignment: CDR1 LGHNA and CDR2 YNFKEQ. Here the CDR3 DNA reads TGTGCCAGCAGCCAAGATACGAGCGGGGGGGCAACAGATACGCAGTATTTT. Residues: CASSQDTSGGATDTQYF.

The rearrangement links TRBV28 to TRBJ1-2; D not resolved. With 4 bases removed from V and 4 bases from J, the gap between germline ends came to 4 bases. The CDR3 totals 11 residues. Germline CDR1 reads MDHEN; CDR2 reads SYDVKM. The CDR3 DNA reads TGTGCCAGCAGTTCGGTCTATGGCTACACCTTC. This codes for CASSSVYGYTF.

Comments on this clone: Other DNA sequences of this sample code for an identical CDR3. CDR3 DNA: TGTGCCTGGAGTCCACAGGGTACCGGGGAGCTGTTTTTT. Protein sequence: CAWSPQGTGELFF. The chain is built from TRBV30 and TRBJ2-2; maybe TRBD1 (6 bases). The CDR3 is made up of 13 amino acids. The V and J ends lost 2 bases and 5 bases respectively, with 9 bases between them. Germline CDR1 is GTSNPN and CDR2 is SVGIG (reference sequence).

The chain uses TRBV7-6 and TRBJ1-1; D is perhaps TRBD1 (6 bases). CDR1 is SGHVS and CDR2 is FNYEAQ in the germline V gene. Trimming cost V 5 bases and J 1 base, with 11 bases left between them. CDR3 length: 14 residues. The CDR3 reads CASSARGGNTEAFF. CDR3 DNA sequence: TGTGCCAGCAGCGCTCGAGGGGGGAACACTGAAGCTTTCTTT.

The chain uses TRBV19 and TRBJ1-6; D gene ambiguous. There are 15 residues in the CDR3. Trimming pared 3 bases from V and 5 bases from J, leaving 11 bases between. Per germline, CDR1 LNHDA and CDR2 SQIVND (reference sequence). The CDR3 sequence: CASSMEPDNNSPLHF. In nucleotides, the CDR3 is TGTGCCAGTAGTATGGAGCCCGACAATAATTCACCCCTCCACTTT. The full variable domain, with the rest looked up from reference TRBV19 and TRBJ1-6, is DGGITQSPKYLFRKEGQNVTLSCEQNLNHDAMYWYRQDPGQGLRLIYYSQIVNDFQKGDIAEGYSVSREKKESFPLTVTSAQKNPTAFYLCASSMEPDNNSPLHFGNGTRLTVT.

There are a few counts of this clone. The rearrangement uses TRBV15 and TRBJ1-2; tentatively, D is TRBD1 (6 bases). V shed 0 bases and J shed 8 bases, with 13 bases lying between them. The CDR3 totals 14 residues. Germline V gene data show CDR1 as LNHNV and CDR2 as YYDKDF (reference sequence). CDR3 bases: TGTGCCACCAGCAGAGATATGGGGGCGCGGGGCTACACCTTC. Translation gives CATSRDMGARGYTF.

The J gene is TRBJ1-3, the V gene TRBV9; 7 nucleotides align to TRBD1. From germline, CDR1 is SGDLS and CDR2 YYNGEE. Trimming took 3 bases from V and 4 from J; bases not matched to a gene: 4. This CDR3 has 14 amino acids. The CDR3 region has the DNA TGTGCCAGCAGCGCTAGGACAGGAGGAAACACCATATATTTT. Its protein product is CASSARTGGNTIYF.

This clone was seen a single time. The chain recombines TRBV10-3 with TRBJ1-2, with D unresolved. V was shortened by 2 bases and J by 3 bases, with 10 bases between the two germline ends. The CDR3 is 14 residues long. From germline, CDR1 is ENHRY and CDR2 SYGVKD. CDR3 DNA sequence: TGTGCCATCAGTGAGGGAGGGCCCGACTATGGCTACACCTTC. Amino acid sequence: CAISEGGPDYGYTF.

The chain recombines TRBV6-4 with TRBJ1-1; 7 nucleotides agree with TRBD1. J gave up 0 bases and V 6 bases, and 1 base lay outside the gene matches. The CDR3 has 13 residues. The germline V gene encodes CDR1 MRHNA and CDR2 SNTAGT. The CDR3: CASRGQLNTEAFF. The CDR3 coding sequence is TGTGCCAGCAGGGGACAGCTGAACACTGAAGCTTTCTTT.

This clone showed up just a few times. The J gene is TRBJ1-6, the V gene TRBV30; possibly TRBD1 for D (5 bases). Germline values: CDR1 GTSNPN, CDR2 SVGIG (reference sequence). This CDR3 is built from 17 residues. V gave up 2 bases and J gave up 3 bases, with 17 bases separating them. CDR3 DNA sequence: TGTGCCTGGAGTCCCGGGACTCAGGCCCTCTATAATTCACCCCTCCACTTT. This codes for CAWSPGTQALYNSPLHF. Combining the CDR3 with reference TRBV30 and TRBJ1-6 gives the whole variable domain SQTIHQWPATLVQPVGSPLSLECTVEGTSNPNLYWYRQAAGRGLQLLFYSVGIGQISSEVPQNLSASRPQDRQFILSSKKLLLSDSGFYLCAWSPGTQALYNSPLHFGNGTRLTVT.